This T cell receptor (beta chain) was sequenced in a study of T-cell memory formation after mild COVID-19. TCRdb recomputed calls from the 5' RACE reads with MiXCR, one row per CDR3 protein. Of tens of thousands of distinct CDR3 sequences in the sample, about 15% are singletons; the top ten hold 39%. Germline V gives CDR1 SGHDN, CDR2 FVKESK. V lost 8 bases, J lost 5 bases, and 12 bases lay in between. This CDR3 region has 13 residues. Input material: PBMCs or a T cell subset sorted from them (not recorded which). The clonotype comes from a man younger than 35 who had mild COVID-19 (a few samples of this study predate the infection). Cell type and time point are not known. The gene calls are TRBV14 and TRBJ1-4; no clear D. CDR3 region: CASSGGTNEKLFF. DNA of the CDR3: TGTGCCAGCTCCGGTGGAACGAATGAAAAACTGTTTTTT. Variable domain in full (rest from reference TRBV14 and TRBJ1-4): EAGVTQFPSHSVIEKGQTVTLRCDPISGHDNLYWYRRVMGKEIKFLLHFVKESKQDESGMPNNRFLAERTGGTYSTLKVQPAELEDSGVYFCASSGGTNEKLFFGSGTQLSVL.